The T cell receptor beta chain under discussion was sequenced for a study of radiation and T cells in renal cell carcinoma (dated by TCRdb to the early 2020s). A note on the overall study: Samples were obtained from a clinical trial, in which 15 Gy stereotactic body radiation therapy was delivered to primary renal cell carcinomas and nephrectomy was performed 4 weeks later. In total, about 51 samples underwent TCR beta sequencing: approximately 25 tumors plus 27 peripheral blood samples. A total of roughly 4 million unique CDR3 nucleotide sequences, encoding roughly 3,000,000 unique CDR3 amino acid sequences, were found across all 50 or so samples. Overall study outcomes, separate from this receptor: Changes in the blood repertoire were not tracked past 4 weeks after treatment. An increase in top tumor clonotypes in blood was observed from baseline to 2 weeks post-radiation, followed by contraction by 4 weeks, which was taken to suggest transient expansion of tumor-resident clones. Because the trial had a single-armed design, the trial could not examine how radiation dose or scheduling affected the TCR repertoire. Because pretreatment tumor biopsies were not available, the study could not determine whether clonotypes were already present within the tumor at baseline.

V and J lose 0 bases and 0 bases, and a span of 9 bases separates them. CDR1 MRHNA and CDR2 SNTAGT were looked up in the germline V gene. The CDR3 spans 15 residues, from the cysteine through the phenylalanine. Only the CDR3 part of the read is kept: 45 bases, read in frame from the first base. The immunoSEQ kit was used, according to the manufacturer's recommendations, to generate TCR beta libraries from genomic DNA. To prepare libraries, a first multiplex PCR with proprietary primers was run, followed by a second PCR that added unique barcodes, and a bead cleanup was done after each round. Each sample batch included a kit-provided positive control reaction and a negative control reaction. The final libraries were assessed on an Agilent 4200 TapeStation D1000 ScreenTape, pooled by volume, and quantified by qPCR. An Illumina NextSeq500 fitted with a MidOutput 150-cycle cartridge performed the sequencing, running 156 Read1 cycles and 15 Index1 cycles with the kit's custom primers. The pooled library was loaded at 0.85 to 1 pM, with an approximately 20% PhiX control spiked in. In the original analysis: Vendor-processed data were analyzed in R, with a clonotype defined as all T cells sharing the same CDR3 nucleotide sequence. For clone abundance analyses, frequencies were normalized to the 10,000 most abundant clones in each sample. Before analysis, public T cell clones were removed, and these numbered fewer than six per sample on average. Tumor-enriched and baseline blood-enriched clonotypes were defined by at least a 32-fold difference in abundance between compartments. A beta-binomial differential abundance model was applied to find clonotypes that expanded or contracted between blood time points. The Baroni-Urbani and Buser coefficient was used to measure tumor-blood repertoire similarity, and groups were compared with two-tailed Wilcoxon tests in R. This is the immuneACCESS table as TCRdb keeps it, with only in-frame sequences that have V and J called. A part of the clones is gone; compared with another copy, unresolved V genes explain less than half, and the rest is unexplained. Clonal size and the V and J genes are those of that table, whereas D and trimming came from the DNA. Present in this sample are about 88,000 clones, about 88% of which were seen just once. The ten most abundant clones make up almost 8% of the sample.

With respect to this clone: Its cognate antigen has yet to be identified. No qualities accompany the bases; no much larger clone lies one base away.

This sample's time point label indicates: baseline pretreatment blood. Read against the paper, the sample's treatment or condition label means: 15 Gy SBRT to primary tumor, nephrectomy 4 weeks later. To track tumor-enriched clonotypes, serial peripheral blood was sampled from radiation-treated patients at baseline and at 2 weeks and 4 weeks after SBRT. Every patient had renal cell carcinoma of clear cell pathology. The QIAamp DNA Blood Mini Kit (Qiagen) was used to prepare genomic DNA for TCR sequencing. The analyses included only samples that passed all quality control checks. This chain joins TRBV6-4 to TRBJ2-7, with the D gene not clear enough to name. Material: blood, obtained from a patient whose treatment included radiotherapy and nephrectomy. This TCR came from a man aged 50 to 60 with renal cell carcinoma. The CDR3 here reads CASSDSDGRSYEQYF. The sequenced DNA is TGTGCCAGCAGTGACTCTGACGGACGCTCCTACGAGCAGTACTTC.